These 25 T cell receptor beta chains came from one sample sequenced in a study of CD8+ T cells in alopecia areata. The sequencing template was cDNA reverse transcribed from extracted RNA. Repertoires were generated with immunoSEQ multiplex PCR, while TCRdb's copy carries only in-frame clones and drops some. The sample presents 200,000 to 300,000 clones, none singletons. The study sorted pooled cutaneous lymph node cells by CD4, CD8alpha, NKG2D, NKG2ACE and other markers. Source material: CD4+ T cells sorted from a lymph node. All receptors derive from a C3H/HeJ mouse with alopecia areata. This line is of MHC haplotype H2-k.

As to this clone: The genes are named according to mouse. With the read ending 4 residues before the CDR3 end, the germline J gene is used to fill in that end. The same CDR3 can be traced to other DNA sequences in this sample. The chain links TRBV12-1 to TRBJ2-1, with 7 bases lining up with TRBD2. The germline gives CDR1 SGHSN, CDR2 HYEKVE. The J segment lost 2 bases and the V segment lost 0 bases, leaving 0 bases of the junction unmatched. CDR3 length: 14 residues. The CDR3 sequence is CASSLGGDYAEQFF. The sequenced part of the CDR3 DNA is TGTGCCAGCTCTCTCGGGGGGGACTATGCT.

Concerning this clone: Gene and germline names: mouse. The read ends 4 residues early relative to the CDR3; the germline J gene fills the gap. Other DNA sequences in this specimen translate into the identical CDR3. The V call is TRBV5, the J call TRBJ2-3, with a weak D call TRBD2 (5 bases). The germline gives CDR1 LGHNA, CDR2 YNLKQL (reference sequence). This CDR3 region has 16 residues. Trimming stripped 0 bases from V and 0 bases from J, with 10 bases between. The CDR3: CASSQDKLASAETLYF. Partial CDR3 DNA: TGTGCCAGCAGCCAAGACAAACTGGCTAGTGCAGAA.

As for this clone: Mouse names are used for the genes. Coverage ceases 4 residues before the CDR3 finishes, and the germline J gene fills in the end. The chain joins TRBV13-2 to TRBJ2-7; 8 bases line up with TRBD2. CDR3 length equals 15 residues. Germline V gives CDR1 NNHNN, CDR2 SYGAGS (reference sequence). With V trimmed by 2 bases and J by 0 bases, 4 bases remained unmatched. This CDR3 is CASGEVGGSSYEQYF. The part of the CDR3 DNA that was read is TGTGCCAGCGGTGAGGTGGGGGGGAGCTCCTAT.

This clone was seen a few times. The gene names here belong to mouse. The CDR3 extends 4 residues past the end of the read, so its final part is completed from the germline J gene. This chain joins TRBV17 and TRBJ1-1; 8 bases map to TRBD1. Trimming removed 5 bases from V and 3 bases from J; junction bases left unmatched: 5. Germline CDR1 is MNHDT and CDR2 is YYDKIL. This CDR3 contains 14 residues. Here the CDR3 reads CASSAGGWDTEVFF. The part of the CDR3 DNA that was read is TGTGCTAGCAGTGCAGGGGGCTGGGACACA.

This clone came up a few times. Germline and genes: mouse. The CDR3 end falls 4 residues outside the read, so it is completed with the germline J gene. The identical CDR3 is also encoded by other nucleotide sequences in the sample. The rearrangement uses TRBV5 and TRBJ2-3; D is perhaps TRBD2 (7 bases). The CDR3 loop spans 16 amino acids. Germline V lookup: CDR1 LGHNA, CDR2 YNLKQL (reference sequence). Trimming removed 0 bases at V and 0 bases at J, with 10 bases between. The CDR3 is CASSQDRGGSAETLYF. The part of the CDR3 DNA that was read is TGTGCCAGCAGCCAAGATAGGGGGGGTAGTGCAGAA.

As regards this clone: Gene labels here are mouse ones. Read data end 4 residues before the CDR3 end; the end is taken from the germline J gene. Other DNA sequences from this sample encode an identical CDR3 as well. The rearrangement joins TRBV5 to TRBJ2-7; the D gene is possibly TRBD2 (6 bases). Germline V lookup: CDR1 LGHNA, CDR2 YNLKQL (reference sequence). The CDR3 runs to 14 residues. V shed 4 bases and J shed 0 bases, with 10 bases lying between them. The CDR3 reads CASSPRDSSYEQYF. The CDR3 bases that were read are TGTGCCAGCAGCCCCCGGGACTCCTCCTAT.

This clone was found a few times. The gene names given are mouse names. The read ends 4 residues before the CDR3 terminus; that terminus is restored from the germline J gene. J is TRBJ2-2 and V is TRBV13-1; possibly TRBD1 for D (6 bases). From germline, CDR1 is NSHNY and CDR2 SYGAGN. The CDR3 contains 12 residues. The V end lost 8 bases, the J end lost 4 bases, and 9 bases lay between the germline ends. The chain's CDR3 is CARGGGTGQLYF. The DNA read from the CDR3 is TGTGCCAGAGGAGGGGGCACCGGG.

There are many counts of this clone. Gene names refer to mouse genes. From the germline J gene comes the end of the CDR3, since the read stops 4 residues before it. The rearrangement links TRBV13-1 to TRBJ2-5; D possibly corresponds to TRBD1 (5 bases). The germline V gene encodes CDR1 NSHNY and CDR2 SYGAGN. CDR3 length equals 12 residues. CDR3 DNA (partial): TGTGCCAGCAGTGCCAACAGGGAC. It is translated as CASSANRD. The entire CDR3 protein reads CASSANRDTQYF.

This clone showed up just a few times. All gene names here are mouse names. The sequenced fragment ends 4 residues before the CDR3 boundary, so the rest is inferred from the germline J gene. The chain links TRBV13-3 to TRBJ2-1, with 10 positions matching TRBD2. There are 14 residues in the CDR3. Germline loops: CDR1 NNHDY, CDR2 SYVADS. Trimming cost V 6 bases and J 3 bases; bases outside gene matches: 3. The covered CDR3 bases are TGTGCCAGCAAAAGACTGGGGGGCTATGCT. Its protein product is CASKRLGGYA. The whole CDR3 protein reads CASKRLGGYAEQFF.

This clone was counted only a few times. Germline and genes here are mouse. The missing CDR3 end, 4 residues past where the read stops, is filled in from the germline J gene. Other DNA sequences of this sample code for an identical CDR3. The V call is TRBV19, the J call TRBJ2-5; D is perhaps TRBD2 (6 bases). The CDR3 contains 13 residues. Germline values: CDR1 FNHDT, CDR2 SITEND (reference sequence). Trimming left V 3 bases short and J 2 bases short, with 7 bases between. The CDR3 DNA, read in part, is TGTGCCAGCAGTACTGGGGTCCAAGAC. Encoded protein: CASSTGVQD. The whole CDR3 protein is CASSTGVQDTQYF.

Notes on this clone: The gene names given are mouse names. The read ends 4 residues before the CDR3 terminus; that terminus is restored from the germline J gene. The rearrangement links TRBV19 to TRBJ2-2, with unresolved D. CDR1 and CDR2 (germline): FNHDT, SITEND (reference sequence). Trimming cost V 0 bases and J 1 base, with 10 bases left between them. The CDR3 covers 16 residues. CDR3 loop: CASSIVPGQNTGQLYF. The CDR3 DNA, read in part, is TGTGCCAGCAGTATAGTCCCTGGCCAAAACACCGGG.

This clone showed up just a few times. All gene names here are mouse names. The sequenced fragment ends 4 residues before the CDR3 boundary, so the rest is inferred from the germline J gene. The chain is built from TRBV13-1 and TRBJ1-1; tentatively, D is TRBD1 (5 bases). The CDR3 runs 14 residues. V was pared by 2 bases and J by 0 bases, with 8 bases between. Germline assignment: CDR1 NSHNY and CDR2 SYGAGN. CDR3 residues: CASSERGANTEVFF. The covered CDR3 bases are TGTGCCAGCAGTGAGAGGGGAGCAAACACA.

With respect to this clone: Gene names are the mouse ones. The DNA ends 4 residues before the CDR3 does, and the rest of the CDR3 is filled in from the germline J gene. Different DNA sequences within this sample yield the same CDR3. V is TRBV1 and J is TRBJ1-1; no clear D gene. The CDR3 covers 12 residues. Germline CDR1 NSQYPW, CDR2 LRSPGD (reference sequence). CDR3 bases read: TGCACCTGCAGTGCAGATCGCAGA. Protein sequence: CTCSADRR. The CDR3 reads in full as CTCSADRREVFF.

This clone was observed a few times. Mouse germline and gene names are used. The read terminates 4 residues before the CDR3 end, so the remaining end is supplied by the germline J gene. Other DNA sequences in the same sample also yield this CDR3. The rearrangement uses TRBV1 and TRBJ2-2; 8 positions agree with TRBD1. After removal of 3 bases from V and 3 bases from J, the junction contained 3 bases not matched to a gene. This CDR3 region has 15 residues. Germline V CDR1 and CDR2: NSQYPW, LRSPGD (reference sequence). Here the CDR3 reads CTCSAQGADTGQLYF. The CDR3 bases that were read are TGCACCTGCAGTGCCCAGGGGGCAGACACCGGG.

This clone was picked up a small number of times. Mouse names are used for the genes. The CDR3 protein is CAWSTGGGSAETLYF. The CDR3 DNA, read in part, is TGTGCCTGGAGTACTGGGGGGGGTAGTGCAGAA. The V gene is TRBV31, the J gene TRBJ2-3, with 10 bases that match TRBD2. The read stops 4 residues short of the end of the CDR3; the missing end is completed from the germline J gene. The J segment lost 0 bases and the V segment lost 2 bases, leaving 2 bases of the junction unmatched. CDR1 and CDR2 from the germline V gene are GKSSPN and SITVG. The CDR3 has 15 amino acids.

This clone was seen a few times. Each gene name is a mouse one. The CDR3 end is not reached by the read, which stops 4 residues before it; the germline J gene fills it in. Other DNA variants within this sample encode the same CDR3. The rearrangement joins TRBV1 to TRBJ1-2; 9 bases agree with TRBD1. The CDR3 consists of 14 residues. V shed 3 bases and J 2 bases; nucleotides not matched to a gene: 1. Germline V gives CDR1 NSQYPW, CDR2 LRSPGD (reference sequence). The CDR3 loop is CTCSADRGNSDYTF. CDR3 DNA (partial): TGCACCTGCAGTGCGGACAGGGGTAACTCC.

Remarks on this clone: Genes and germline come from the mouse. The CDR3 end lies 4 residues beyond the end of the read and is filled in from the germline J gene. The genes are TRBV19 and TRBJ2-2; 8 nucleotides line up with TRBD2. The CDR3 has 16 residues. Germline-derived CDR1 and CDR2 are FNHDT and SITEND (reference sequence). V lost 5 bases and J lost 0; bases outside the gene matches: 6. CDR3 sequence reads: CASRPDWGANTGQLYF. Partial CDR3 DNA: TGTGCCAGCAGACCCGACTGGGGAGCAAACACCGGG. The complete variable domain, with remaining parts taken from reference TRBV19 and TRBJ2-2, reads GGIITQTPKFLIGQEGQKLTLKCQQNFNHDTMYWYRQDSGKGLRLIYYSITENDLQKGDLSEGYDASREKKSSFSLTVTSAQKNEMAVFLCASRPDWGANTGQLYFGEGSKLTVL.

This clone was counted a few times. Germline and genes: mouse. The CDR3 end is not reached by the read, which stops 4 residues before it; the germline J gene fills it in. This sequence joins TRBV19 and TRBJ2-7, with 12 bases fitting TRBD2. Germline lookup yields CDR1 FNHDT and CDR2 SITEND (reference sequence). This CDR3 spans 14 amino acids. This chain's CDR3 is CASTRLGGRDEQYF. CDR3 DNA (partial): TGTGCCAGCACCCGACTGGGGGGGCGGGAT.

There are a few counts of this clone. Mouse gene names apply. The CDR3 goes on 4 residues after the read ends, and that part is filled in from the germline J gene. This sequence joins TRBV2 and TRBJ2-1; 10 nucleotides line up with TRBD1. Unmatched junction bases numbered 6, after V lost 3 bases and J lost 1 base. The CDR3 runs 17 residues. From germline, CDR1 is LGHNA and CDR2 YSYQKL. The chain's CDR3 is CASSHPGTGANYAEQFF. Partial CDR3 DNA: TGTGCCAGCAGCCATCCAGGGACAGGGGCGAACTATGCT.

This clone has just a few counts. Each gene name is a mouse one. The CDR3 goes on 4 residues after the read ends, and that part is filled in from the germline J gene. The chain employs TRBV19 and TRBJ2-7; 9 bases map to TRBD2. Germline V gene data show CDR1 as FNHDT and CDR2 as SITEND (reference sequence). V was clipped by 2 bases and J by 0 bases; unmatched bases: 3. The CDR3 is 15 amino acids. The CDR3: CASSIWGGASYEQYF. The covered CDR3 bases are TGTGCCAGCAGTATTTGGGGGGGCGCCTCCTAT.

As regards this clone: Here the gene names and germline are mouse. The read is 4 residues too short to cover the CDR3 end, so that end is filled in from the germline J gene. The rearrangement joins TRBV13-3 to TRBJ2-7, with TRBD1 as a possible D gene (5 bases). Germline V lookup: CDR1 NNHDY, CDR2 SYVADS. The CDR3 runs to 12 residues. CDR3 DNA, as far as it was read: TGTGCCAGCAGTGATGCCAGGGAT. It translates to CASSDARD. The full CDR3 sequence reads CASSDARDEQYF.

Concerning this clone: The gene names given are mouse names. The read ends 4 residues early relative to the CDR3; the germline J gene fills the gap. The gene calls are TRBV19 and TRBJ2-7, with a possible D match to TRBD1 (6 bases). The CDR3 is 14 amino acids. Trimming took off 6 bases at V and 3 bases at J, with 16 bases between the two ends. Germline V gene lookup returns CDR1 FNHDT and CDR2 SITEND (reference sequence). CDR3 protein: CASNSRDNIYEQYF. The sequenced part of the CDR3 DNA is TGTGCCAGCAATTCCCGGGACAATATCTAT.

This clone has a handful of counts. Here the gene names and germline are mouse. The CDR3 end lies 4 residues beyond the end of the read and is filled in from the germline J gene. Other DNA variants within this sample encode the same CDR3. The chain carries TRBV1 and TRBJ2-2; D remains unclear. Germline values: CDR1 NSQYPW, CDR2 LRSPGD (reference sequence). The CDR3 spans 13 residues. Trimming removed 0 bases from V and 5 bases from J, with 4 bases in between. The CDR3 loop is CTCSADRTGQLYF. The CDR3 DNA, read in part, is TGCACCTGCAGTGCAGACAGGACCGGG. The whole variable domain, remainder taken from reference TRBV1 and TRBJ2-2, is VTLLEQNPRWRLVPRGQAVNLRCILKNSQYPWMSWYQQDLQKQLQWLFTLRSPGDKEVKSLPGADYLATRVTDTELRLQVANMSQGRTLYCTCSADRTGQLYFGEGSKLTVL.

About this clone: Gene names are the mouse ones. The missing CDR3 end, 4 residues past where the read stops, is filled in from the germline J gene. Additional DNA sequences in this sample encode the identical CDR3. The chain employs TRBV1 and TRBJ2-2; TRBD1 is a possible D gene (5 bases). Germline lookup yields CDR1 NSQYPW and CDR2 LRSPGD (reference sequence). The CDR3 is 16 residues long. The V and J ends lost 3 bases and 0 bases respectively, with 11 bases between them. The part of the CDR3 DNA that was read is TGCACCTGCAGTGCGAGGCAGGGAACAAACACCGGG. Translated, it gives CTCSARQGTNTG. The full CDR3 reads CTCSARQGTNTGQLYF.

This clone was seen more than once but under ten times. Genes and germline are mouse. The read halts 4 residues ahead of the CDR3 end, with the missing end drawn from the germline J gene. The chain couples TRBV5 to TRBJ2-5; 7 nucleotides line up with TRBD2. Germline CDR1 and CDR2: LGHNA and YNLKQL (reference sequence). The CDR3 runs 14 residues. This CDR3 is CASSQVAGGDTQYF. The CDR3 DNA, read in part, is TGTGCCAGCAGCCAAGTGGCTGGGGGTGAC.